This T cell receptor beta chain derives from a study of cytomegalovirus exposure and HLA in healthy donors. Study-level results: The productive fraction for most TCR beta V segments was about 87% or about 30% in an earlier analysis.

This clone was counted once. The antigen is undetermined. The PCR used 60 Vbeta and 13 Jbeta primers. Sequenced by immunoSEQ multiplex PCR; TCRdb stores in-frame clones only, minus some. The sample lists some 140,000 clones, 76% seen once, with about 2% in the top ten. The sequence was obtained from a female donor in good health and CMV-seropositive. Sequencing was carried out using PBMCs.

The CDR3 sequence: CASSIGGGRTGELFF. The CDR3 DNA reads as TGTGCCAGTAGTATAGGAGGGGGACGCACCGGGGAGCTGTTTTTT. The rearrangement joins TRBV19 to TRBJ2-2; maybe TRBD1 (6 bases). CDR3 length: 15 amino acids. V was shortened by 1 base and J by 4 bases, with 10 bases between the two germline ends. Germline CDR1 LNHDA, CDR2 SQIVND (reference sequence).